This TCR beta chain was documented in a study of cytomegalovirus exposure and HLA in healthy donors. Study-wide background: Genetic ancestry analysis placed under 90% of the 300 to 400 donors that were genotyped in the Caucasian-associated cluster.

This CDR3 region has 13 residues. The V end was cut by 4 bases, the J end by 15 bases, with 22 bases between. Per germline, CDR1 SQVTM and CDR2 ANQGSEA. Concerning this clone: Antigen unknown.

Use of 60 Vbeta and 13 Jbeta primers characterized the PCR. As originally analysed: In a later analysis, the count reached roughly 80 million unique TCR beta chains, with 10 million to 14 million shared. Here immunoSEQ multiplex PCR was the method, and the copy in TCRdb shows in-frame clones only, minus some. V and J calls and clone size are those listed in that table; D and trimming were worked out from the DNA. Seen here are 150,000 to 200,000 clones, approximately 80% observed once, and the top ten hold roughly 1.1%. Study-level results: In vitro work confirmed that a few CMV-associated chains recognize CMV antigens. Several V segments, TRBV6-2 and TRBV6-3 among them, could not be told apart and were dropped.

This rearrangement joins TRBV29-1 to TRBJ2-1, with D tentatively TRBD1 (6 bases). The sample consisted of PBMCs. This receptor was taken from a woman in her thirties or forties in good health and CMV-seronegative. The CDR3 protein is CSVGQATGIGPFF. CDR3 nucleotide sequence: TGCAGCGTTGGACAGGCGACGGGAATCGGGCCGTTCTTC.